A selection of T cell receptor beta chains follows, all from one sample in a study of blood T cell repertoires in COVID-19. Only in-frame clones appear in the TCRdb table, and some are missing; sequencing was by immunoSEQ multiplex PCR. Of some 220,000 clones in the sample, around three quarters were seen once. The sequencing input was peripheral blood. The receptors stem from a woman in her 70s with acute or convalescent COVID-19. Each CDR3 is given with its conserved first and last residue. A D gene is named only where the DNA matches it firmly. A row's size may be missing; if present it is once, few, many or a size class.

TRBV5-8,NA,TRBJ1-2,NA,TGTGCCAGCAGCGCCAGTAACTATGGCTACACCTTC,CASSASNYGYTF
TRBV6-5,few,TRBJ1-1,NA,TGTGCCAGCAGTTACGAGGGGAGAGGGGGCACTGAAGCTTTCTTT,CASSYEGRGGTEAFF
TRBV29-1,NA,TRBJ1-1,NA,TGCAGCGTTCAGGGAAGAGGAGAAGCTTTCTTT,CSVQGRGEAFF
TRBV19,NA,TRBJ2-2,TRBD2,TGTGCCAGTAGTATTCAAGCGGGGGGGCAGGGAAGGGAGCTGTTTTTT,CASSIQAGGQGRELFF
TRBV5-5,NA,TRBJ2-7,NA,TGTGCCAGCAGCTTGGGGCAGGGGAGAACCTACGAGCAGTACTTC,CASSLGQGRTYEQYF
TRBV2,few,TRBJ2-7,NA,TGTGCCAGCAGTGTCAGCAGCAGGGATGCCCAGCAGTACTTC,CASSVSSRDAQQYF
TRBV7-8,NA,TRBJ1-2,TRBD1,TGTGCCAGCAGCTCGACAGGGGGCATAAGCTATGGCTACACCTTC,CASSSTGGISYGYTF
TRBV9,NA,TRBJ2-7,NA,TGTGCCAGCAGCGTAGAATTAGCGACCTACGAGCAGTACTTC,CASSVELATYEQYF
TRBV12-3/TRBV12-4,few,TRBJ1-1,NA,TGTGCCAGCAGTTTTACTCGGAGCACTGAAGCTTTCTTT,CASSFTRSTEAFF
TRBV11-2,NA,TRBJ2-3,NA,TGTGCCAGCAGCTTAGACCTAGAGGCGGGAACGCAGTATTTT,CASSLDLEAGTQYF
TRBV4-1,NA,TRBJ2-5,TRBD2,TGCGCCAGCAGCCGGGTGGGACTAGCGTCCGAGACCCAGTACTTC,CASSRVGLASETQYF
TRBV11-2,once,TRBJ1-2,NA,TGTGCCAGCAGCTCCGACAGCCCTGGGGGCTACACCTTC,CASSSDSPGGYTF
TRBV2,once,TRBJ1-1,NA,TGTGCCAGCGCGGGGGGGAACACTGAAGCTTTCTTT,CASAGGNTEAFF
TRBV7-9,NA,TRBJ2-3,NA,TGTGCCAGCAGCCTCCGTGGACTAACCTCTTTGACAGATACGCAGTATTTT,CASSLRGLTSLTDTQYF
TRBV24-1,NA,TRBJ2-3,TRBD1,TGTGCCACCAGTGATTCACACCAAATCCAGGGGGCAAGAGATACGCAGTATTTT,CATSDSHQIQGARDTQYF
TRBV6-6,NA,TRBJ1-2,NA,TGTGCCAGCAGTTACCTTGACACCTATGGCTACACCTTC,CASSYLDTYGYTF
TRBV18,NA,TRBJ1-1,NA,TGTGCCAGCTCACCGATTGACCAGGGATGGACTGAAGCTTTCTTT,CASSPIDQGWTEAFF